This TCR beta chain was sequenced during a study of control samples from healthy donors and cancer patients. TCRdb's table, derived via immunoSEQ multiplex PCR, lists solely in-frame clones and lacks some. The table includes under 150,000 clones, 70% to 90% detected once. V gave up 6 bases and J gave up 1 base, with 13 bases separating them. The CDR3 has 14 amino acids. Germline CDR1 MNHEY, CDR2 SVGEGT. Source material: blood. The source of this sequence is a man in his fifties or sixties in good health. This chain connects TRBV6-2 or TRBV6-3 to TRBJ2-7; D is unclear. The CDR3 loop reads CASSPLHQSYEQYF. The CDR3 bases are TGTGCCAGCAGCCCCTTACACCAATCCTACGAGCAGTACTTC.